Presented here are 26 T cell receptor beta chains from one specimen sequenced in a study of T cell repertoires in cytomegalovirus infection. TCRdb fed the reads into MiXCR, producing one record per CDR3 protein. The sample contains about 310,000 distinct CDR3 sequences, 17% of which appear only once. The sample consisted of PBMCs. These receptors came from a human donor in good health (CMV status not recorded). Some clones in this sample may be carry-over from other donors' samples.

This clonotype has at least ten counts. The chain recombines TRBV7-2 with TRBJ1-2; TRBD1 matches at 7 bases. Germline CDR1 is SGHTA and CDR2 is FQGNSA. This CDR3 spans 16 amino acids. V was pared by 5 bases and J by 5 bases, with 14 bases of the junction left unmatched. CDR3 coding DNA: TGTGCCAGCAGCGGACTCGACCGGGACAGTTATTATGGCTACACCTTC. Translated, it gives CASSGLDRDSYYGYTF.

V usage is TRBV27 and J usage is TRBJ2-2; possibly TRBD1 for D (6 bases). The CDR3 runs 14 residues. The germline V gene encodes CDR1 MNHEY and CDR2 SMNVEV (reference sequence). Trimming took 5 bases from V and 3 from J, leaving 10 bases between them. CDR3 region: CASSTGQHTGELFF. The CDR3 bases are TGTGCCAGCAGTACCGGACAGCACACCGGGGAGCTGTTTTTT.

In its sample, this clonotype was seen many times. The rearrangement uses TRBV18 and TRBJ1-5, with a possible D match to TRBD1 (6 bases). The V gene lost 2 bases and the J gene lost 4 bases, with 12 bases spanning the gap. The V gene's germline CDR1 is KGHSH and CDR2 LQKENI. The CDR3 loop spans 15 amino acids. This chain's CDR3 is CASSPNTGRNQPQHF. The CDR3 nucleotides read TGTGCCAGCTCACCAAATACAGGGCGTAATCAGCCCCAGCATTTT.

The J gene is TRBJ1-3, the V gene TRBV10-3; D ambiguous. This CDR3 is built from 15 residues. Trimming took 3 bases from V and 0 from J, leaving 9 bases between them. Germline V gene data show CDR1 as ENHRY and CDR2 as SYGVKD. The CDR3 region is CAISENPNSGNTIYF. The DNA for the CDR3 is TGTGCCATCAGTGAAAACCCAAACTCTGGAAACACCATATATTTT.

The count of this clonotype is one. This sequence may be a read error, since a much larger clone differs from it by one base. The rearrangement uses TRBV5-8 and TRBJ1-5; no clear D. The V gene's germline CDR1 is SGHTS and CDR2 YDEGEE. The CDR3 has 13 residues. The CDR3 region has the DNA TGTGCCAGCAGCTTGACGAGGCCCGGGCCCCAGCCTTTT. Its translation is CASSLTRPGPQPF. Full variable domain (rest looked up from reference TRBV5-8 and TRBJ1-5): EAGVTQSPTHLIKTRGQQATLRCSPISGHTSVYWYQQALGLGLQFLLWYDEGEERNRGNFPPRFSGRQFPNYSSELNVNALELEDSALYLCASSLTRPGPQPFGDGTRLSIL.

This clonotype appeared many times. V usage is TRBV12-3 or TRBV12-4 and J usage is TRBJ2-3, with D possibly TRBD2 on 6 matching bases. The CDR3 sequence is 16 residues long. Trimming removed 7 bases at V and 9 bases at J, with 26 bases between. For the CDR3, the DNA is TGTGCCAGCACCCCACCCTACTCGCGGGGCTTTGGCACGCAGTATTTT. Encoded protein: CASTPPYSRGFGTQYF.

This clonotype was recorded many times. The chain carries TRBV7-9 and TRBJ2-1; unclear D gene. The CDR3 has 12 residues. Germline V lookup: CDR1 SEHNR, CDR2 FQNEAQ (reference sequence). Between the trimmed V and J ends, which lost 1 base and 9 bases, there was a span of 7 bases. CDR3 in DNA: TGTGCCAGCAGCTTAGGGGATGGTGAGCAGTTCTTC. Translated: CASSLGDGEQFF.

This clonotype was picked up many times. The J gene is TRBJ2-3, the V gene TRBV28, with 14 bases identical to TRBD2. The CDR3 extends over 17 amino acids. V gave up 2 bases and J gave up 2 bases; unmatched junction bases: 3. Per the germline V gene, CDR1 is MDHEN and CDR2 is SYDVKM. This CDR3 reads CASSLGLAGGPTDTQYF. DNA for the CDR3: TGTGCCAGCAGTTTAGGACTAGCGGGGGGACCCACAGATACGCAGTATTTT.

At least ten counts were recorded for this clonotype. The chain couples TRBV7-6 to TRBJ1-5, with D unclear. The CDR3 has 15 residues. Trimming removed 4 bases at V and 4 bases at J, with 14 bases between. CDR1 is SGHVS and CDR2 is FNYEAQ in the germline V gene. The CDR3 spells CASSCWYWANQPQHF. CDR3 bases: TGTGCCAGCAGCTGTTGGTATTGGGCGAATCAGCCCCAGCATTTT.

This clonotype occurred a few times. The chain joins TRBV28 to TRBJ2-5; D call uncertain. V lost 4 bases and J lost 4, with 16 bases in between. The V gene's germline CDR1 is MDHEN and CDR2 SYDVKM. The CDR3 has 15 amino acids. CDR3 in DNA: TGTGCCAGCAGTTCCGAATACCATGAGTCAGAGACCCAGTACTTC. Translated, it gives CASSSEYHESETQYF.

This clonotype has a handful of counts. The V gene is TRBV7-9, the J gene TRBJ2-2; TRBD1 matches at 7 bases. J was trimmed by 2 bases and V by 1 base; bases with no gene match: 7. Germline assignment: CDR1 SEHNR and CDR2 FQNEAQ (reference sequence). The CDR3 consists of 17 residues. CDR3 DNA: TGTGCCAGCAGCTTAGGGTGGGACAGCGATAACACCGGGGAGCTGTTTTTT. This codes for CASSLGWDSDNTGELFF.

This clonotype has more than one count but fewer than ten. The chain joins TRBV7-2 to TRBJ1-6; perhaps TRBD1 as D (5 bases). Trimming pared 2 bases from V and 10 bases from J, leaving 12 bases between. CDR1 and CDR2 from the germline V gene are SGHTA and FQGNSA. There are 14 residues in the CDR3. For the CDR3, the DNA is TGTGCCAGCAGCTTATCAGGGAGGCACTCACCCCTCCACTTT. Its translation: CASSLSGRHSPLHF.

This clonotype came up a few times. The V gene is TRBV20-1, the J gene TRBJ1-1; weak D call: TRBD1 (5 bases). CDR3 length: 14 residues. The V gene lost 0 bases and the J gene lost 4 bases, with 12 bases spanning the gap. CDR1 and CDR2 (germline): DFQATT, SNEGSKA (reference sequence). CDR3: CSARDPGRGTEAFF. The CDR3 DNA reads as TGCAGTGCTAGAGATCCCGGGAGGGGCACTGAAGCTTTCTTT.

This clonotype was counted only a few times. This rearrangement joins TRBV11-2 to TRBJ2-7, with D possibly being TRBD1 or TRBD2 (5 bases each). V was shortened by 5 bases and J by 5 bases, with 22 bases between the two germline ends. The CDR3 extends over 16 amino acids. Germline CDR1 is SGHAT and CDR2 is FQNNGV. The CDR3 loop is CASSPRLTGRGDEQYF. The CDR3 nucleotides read TGTGCCAGCAGCCCGAGGCTTACGGGGAGAGGGGACGAGCAGTACTTC.

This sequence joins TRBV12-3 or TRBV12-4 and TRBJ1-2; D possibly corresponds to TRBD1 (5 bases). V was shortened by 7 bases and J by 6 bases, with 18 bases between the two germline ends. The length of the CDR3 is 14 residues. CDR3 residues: CASTPNGGVNGYTF. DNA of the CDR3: TGTGCCAGCACCCCTAACGGGGGGGTAAATGGCTACACCTTC.

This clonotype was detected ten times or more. The CDR3 DNA is TGTGCCAGCAGGAGCAGGGAATTCGGCACTGAAGCTTTCTTT. It specifies CASRSREFGTEAFF. V and J are TRBV12-3 or TRBV12-4 and TRBJ1-1, with a possible D match to TRBD1 (5 bases). The CDR3 spans 14 residues. Trimming stripped 6 bases from V and 4 bases from J, with 15 bases between.

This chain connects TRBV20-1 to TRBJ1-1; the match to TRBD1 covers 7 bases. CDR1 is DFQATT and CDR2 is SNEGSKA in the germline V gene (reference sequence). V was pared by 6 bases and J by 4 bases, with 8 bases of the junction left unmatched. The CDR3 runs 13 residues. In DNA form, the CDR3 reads TGCAGTGCGAGAACAGGGGACCTCACTGAAGCTTTCTTT. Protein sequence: CSARTGDLTEAFF.

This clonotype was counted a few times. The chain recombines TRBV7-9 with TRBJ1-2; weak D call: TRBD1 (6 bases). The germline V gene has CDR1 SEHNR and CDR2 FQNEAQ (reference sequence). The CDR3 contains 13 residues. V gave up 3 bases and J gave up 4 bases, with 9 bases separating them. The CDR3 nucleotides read TGTGCCAGCAGCTTGGACAGTACCTATGGCTACACCTTC. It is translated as CASSLDSTYGYTF.

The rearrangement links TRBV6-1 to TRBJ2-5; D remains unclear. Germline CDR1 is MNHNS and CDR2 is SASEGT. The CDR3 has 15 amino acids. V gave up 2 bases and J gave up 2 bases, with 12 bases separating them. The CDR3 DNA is TGTGCCAGCAGTGAATTTAGACATTCTCAAGAGACCCAGTACTTC. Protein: CASSEFRHSQETQYF.

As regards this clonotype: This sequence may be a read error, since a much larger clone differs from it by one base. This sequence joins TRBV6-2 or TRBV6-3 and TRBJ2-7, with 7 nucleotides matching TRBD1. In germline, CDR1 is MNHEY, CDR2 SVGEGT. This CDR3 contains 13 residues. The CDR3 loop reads CASSRDSGYEKYF. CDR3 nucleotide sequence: TGTGCCAGCAGCCGGGACAGTGGCTACGAGAAGTACTTC.

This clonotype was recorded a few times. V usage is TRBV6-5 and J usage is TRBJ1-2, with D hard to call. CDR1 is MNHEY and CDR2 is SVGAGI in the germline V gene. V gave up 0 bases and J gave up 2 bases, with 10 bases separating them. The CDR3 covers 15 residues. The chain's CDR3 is CASSYSGRRNYGYTF. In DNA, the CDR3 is TGTGCCAGCAGTTACTCGGGCAGGAGGAACTATGGCTACACCTTC.

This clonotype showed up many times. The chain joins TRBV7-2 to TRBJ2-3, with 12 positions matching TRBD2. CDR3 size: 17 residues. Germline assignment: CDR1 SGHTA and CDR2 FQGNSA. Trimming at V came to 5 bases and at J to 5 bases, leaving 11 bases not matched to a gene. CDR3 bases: TGTGCCAGCAGCCTATCCGGACTAGCGGGGCGAGTAGATACGCAGTATTTT. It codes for CASSLSGLAGRVDTQYF.

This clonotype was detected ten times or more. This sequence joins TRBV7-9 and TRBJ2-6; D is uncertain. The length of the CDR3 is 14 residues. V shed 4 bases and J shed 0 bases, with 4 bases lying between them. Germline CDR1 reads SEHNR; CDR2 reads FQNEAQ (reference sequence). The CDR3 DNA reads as TGTGCCAGCAGCTGGACCTCTGGGGCCAACGTCCTGACTTTC. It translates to CASSWTSGANVLTF.

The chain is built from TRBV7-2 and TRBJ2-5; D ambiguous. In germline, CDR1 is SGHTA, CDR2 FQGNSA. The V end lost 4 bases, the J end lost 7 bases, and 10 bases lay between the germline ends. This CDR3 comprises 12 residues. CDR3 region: CASSSPLATQYF. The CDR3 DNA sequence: TGTGCCAGCAGCTCCCCTCTCGCGACCCAGTACTTC.

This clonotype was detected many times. CDR3 amino acids: CASSLYPGTSGHNEQFF. In nucleotides, the CDR3 is TGTGCCAGCAGTTTATACCCCGGGACTAGCGGACACAATGAGCAGTTCTTC. The chain is built from TRBV28 and TRBJ2-1; 11 positions agree with TRBD2. The germline gives CDR1 MDHEN, CDR2 SYDVKM. This CDR3 has 17 residues. Trimming at V came to 1 base and at J to 5 bases, leaving 7 bases not matched to a gene.

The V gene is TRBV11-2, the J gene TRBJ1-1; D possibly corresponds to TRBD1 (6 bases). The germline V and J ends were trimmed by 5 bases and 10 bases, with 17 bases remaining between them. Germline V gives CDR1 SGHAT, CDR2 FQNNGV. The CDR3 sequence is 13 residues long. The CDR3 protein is CASSREPRGRAFF. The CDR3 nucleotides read TGTGCCAGCAGCCGAGAGCCCAGGGGTAGAGCTTTCTTT.